The T cell receptor (beta chain) described here comes from a study of T cells in Graves' hyperthyroidism and ophthalmopathy. General study points: Most expanded thyroid clonotypes above 0.001 recurred in blood.

Amplified TCR beta CDR3 regions derived from RNA transcripts. During a first-round RT-PCR of the TCR CDR3, the HTBI primer set was used. MiXCR, run by TCRdb on the multiplex PCR reads, gives a single entry per CDR3 protein. The table shows a few hundred thousand distinct CDR3 sequences, with roughly 15% occurring only once. The CDR3 loop spans 15 amino acids. Germline V gene data show CDR1 as WNHNN and CDR2 as SYGVQD (reference sequence). V trimming: 3 bases; J trimming: 6 bases; junction bases outside the gene matches: 5. A few counts support this clonotype. Its antigen is not identified. A Clinical Activity Score of at least 3, a NOSPECS grade of at least 4 and a duration under 3 months were recorded in the ophthalmopathy patients.

Specimen: blood. The TCR was taken from a woman in her thirties or forties with Graves' ophthalmopathy. The chain uses TRBV10-1 and TRBJ2-2; 9 bases are a match to TRBD1. CDR3 DNA sequence: TGCGCCAGCAGTGATGGACAGGGGTTCGCCGGGGAGCTGTTTTTT. Translation: CASSDGQGFAGELFF.